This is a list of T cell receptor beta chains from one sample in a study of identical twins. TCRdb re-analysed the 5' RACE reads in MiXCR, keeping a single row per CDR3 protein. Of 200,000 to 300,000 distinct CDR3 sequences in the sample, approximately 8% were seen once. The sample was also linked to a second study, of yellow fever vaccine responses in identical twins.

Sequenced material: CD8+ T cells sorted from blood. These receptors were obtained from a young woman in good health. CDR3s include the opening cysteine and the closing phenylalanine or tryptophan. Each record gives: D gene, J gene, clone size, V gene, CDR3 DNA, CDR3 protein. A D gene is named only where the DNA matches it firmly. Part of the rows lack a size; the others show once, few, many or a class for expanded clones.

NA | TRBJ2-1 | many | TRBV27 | TGTGCCAGCAGTCCGGCCGGGGGTGTCTACAATGAGCAGTTCTTC | CASSPAGGVYNEQFF
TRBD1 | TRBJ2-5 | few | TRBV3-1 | TGTGCCAGCAGCGCCACAGGGGGCCGGGAGACCCAGTACTTC | CASSATGGRETQYF
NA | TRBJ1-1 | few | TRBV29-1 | TGCAGCGTTGAAGATCTTGGAGGGGGGGCTTTCTTT | CSVEDLGGGAFF
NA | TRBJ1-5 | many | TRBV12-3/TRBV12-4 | TGTGCCAGCAGTCCCGCCGCTTCTGGTCAGCCCCAGCATTTT | CASSPAASGQPQHF
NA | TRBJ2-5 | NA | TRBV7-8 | TGTGCCAGCAGCTTAGCCTTCCTAGCGAATGTGGAGACCCAGTACTTC | CASSLAFLANVETQYF
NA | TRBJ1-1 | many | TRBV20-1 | TGCAGTACAAACACCGGGGACGCTTTCTTT | CSTNTGDAFF
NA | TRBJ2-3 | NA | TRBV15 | TGTGCCACCAGCGACGACTACGAGGGCACAGATACGCAGTATTTT | CATSDDYEGTDTQYF
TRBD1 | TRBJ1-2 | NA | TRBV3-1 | TGTGCCAGCAGCCAGGGACAGGGGACTTACGGCTACACCTTC | CASSQGQGTYGYTF
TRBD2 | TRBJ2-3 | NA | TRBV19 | TGTGCCAGTAGTACGACTAGCGGGAGGATAGCAGATACGCGGTATTTT | CASSTTSGRIADTRYF
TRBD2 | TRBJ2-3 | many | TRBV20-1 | TGCAGTGCTCCGGGGGGACGTAATACGCAGTATTTT | CSAPGGRNTQYF
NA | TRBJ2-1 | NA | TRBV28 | TGTGCCAGCAGGGGGATGAGTTACAATGAGCAGTTCTTC | CASRGMSYNEQFF
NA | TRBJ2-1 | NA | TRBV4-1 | TGCGCCAGCAGCCAAGCCGGCTACAATGAGCAGTTCTTC | CASSQAGYNEQFF
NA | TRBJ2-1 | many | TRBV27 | TGTGCCAGCAGTTTATTAGCCGGGACGGCAAACAATGAGCAGTTCTTC | CASSLLAGTANNEQFF
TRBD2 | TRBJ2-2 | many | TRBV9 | TGTGCCAGCAGCGTATACCCTAGCGGGGACGTCACCGGGGAGCTGTTTTTT | CASSVYPSGDVTGELFF
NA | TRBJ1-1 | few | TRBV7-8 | TGTGCCAGCAGCACGAGGGGGGGGAACACTGAAGCTTTCTTT | CASSTRGGNTEAFF